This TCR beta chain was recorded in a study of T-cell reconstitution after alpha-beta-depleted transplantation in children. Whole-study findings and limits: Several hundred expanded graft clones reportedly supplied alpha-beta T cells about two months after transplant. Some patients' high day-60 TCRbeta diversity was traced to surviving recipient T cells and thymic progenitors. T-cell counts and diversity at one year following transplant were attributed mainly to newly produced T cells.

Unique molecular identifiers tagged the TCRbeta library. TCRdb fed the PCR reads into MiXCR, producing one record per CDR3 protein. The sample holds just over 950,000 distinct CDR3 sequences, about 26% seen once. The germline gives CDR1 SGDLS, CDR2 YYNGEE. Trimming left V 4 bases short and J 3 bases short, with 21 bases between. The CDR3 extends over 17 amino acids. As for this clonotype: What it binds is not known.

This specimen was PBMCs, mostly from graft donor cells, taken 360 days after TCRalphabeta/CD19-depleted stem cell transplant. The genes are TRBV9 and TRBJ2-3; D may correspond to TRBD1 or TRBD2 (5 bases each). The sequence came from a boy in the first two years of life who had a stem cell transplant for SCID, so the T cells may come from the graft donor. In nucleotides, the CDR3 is TGTGCCAGCAGCCCACGAAAACCGGGACGGTCGACAGATACGCAGTATTTT. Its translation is CASSPRKPGRSTDTQYF.